Below are 2 T cell receptor beta chains sequenced from a single sample in a study of CD8 T cells in ankylosing spondylitis. General study findings and limits: Seemingly characteristic of ankylosing spondylitis blood was a TCR beta motif consisting of about 8 highly homologous variants.

Their antigens are not known. MiXCR, run by TCRdb on the 5' RACE reads, gives a single entry per CDR3 protein. The sample has 200,000 to 250,000 distinct CDR3 sequences; 5.5% to 7.5% are singletons. Sequencing was performed on blood, either unsorted or a sorted T cell fraction (not recorded which). These receptor sequences come from a male donor with ankylosing spondylitis.

V and J are TRBV7-9 and TRBJ1-2, with a tentative D call TRBD1 (5 bases). V was pared by 5 bases and J by 0 bases, with 13 bases between. This CDR3 is built from 15 residues. The germline V gene encodes CDR1 SEHNR and CDR2 FQNEAQ (reference sequence). The CDR3 DNA sequence: TGTGCCAGCAGCATCCGGACATCCTCTAACTATGGCTACACCTTC. Translation: CASSIRTSSNYGYTF.

This clonotype showed up many times. The chain carries TRBV29-1 and TRBJ2-1; D is possibly TRBD2 (5 bases). From germline, CDR1 is SQVTM and CDR2 ANQGSEA. This CDR3 has 12 amino acids. V lost 5 bases, J lost 15 bases, and 20 bases lay in between. CDR3 sequence (DNA): TGCAGCGTTCCCTCGACACCTGAGGGTCGGTTCTTC. Its protein is CSVPSTPEGRFF.